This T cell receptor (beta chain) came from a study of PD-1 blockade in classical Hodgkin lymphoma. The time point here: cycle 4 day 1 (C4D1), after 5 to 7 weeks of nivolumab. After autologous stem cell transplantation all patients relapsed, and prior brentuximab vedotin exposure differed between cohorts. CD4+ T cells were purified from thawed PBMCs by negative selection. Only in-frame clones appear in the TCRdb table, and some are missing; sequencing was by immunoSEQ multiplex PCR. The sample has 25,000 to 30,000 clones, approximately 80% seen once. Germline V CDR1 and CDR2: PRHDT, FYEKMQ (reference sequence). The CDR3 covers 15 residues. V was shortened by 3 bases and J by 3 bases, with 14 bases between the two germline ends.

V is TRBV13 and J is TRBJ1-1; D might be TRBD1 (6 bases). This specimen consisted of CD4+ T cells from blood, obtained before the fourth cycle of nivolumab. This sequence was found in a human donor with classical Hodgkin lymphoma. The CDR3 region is CASSFGTRDYTEAFF. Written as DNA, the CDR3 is TGTGCCAGCAGCTTTGGGACAAGGGATTACACTGAAGCTTTCTTT.